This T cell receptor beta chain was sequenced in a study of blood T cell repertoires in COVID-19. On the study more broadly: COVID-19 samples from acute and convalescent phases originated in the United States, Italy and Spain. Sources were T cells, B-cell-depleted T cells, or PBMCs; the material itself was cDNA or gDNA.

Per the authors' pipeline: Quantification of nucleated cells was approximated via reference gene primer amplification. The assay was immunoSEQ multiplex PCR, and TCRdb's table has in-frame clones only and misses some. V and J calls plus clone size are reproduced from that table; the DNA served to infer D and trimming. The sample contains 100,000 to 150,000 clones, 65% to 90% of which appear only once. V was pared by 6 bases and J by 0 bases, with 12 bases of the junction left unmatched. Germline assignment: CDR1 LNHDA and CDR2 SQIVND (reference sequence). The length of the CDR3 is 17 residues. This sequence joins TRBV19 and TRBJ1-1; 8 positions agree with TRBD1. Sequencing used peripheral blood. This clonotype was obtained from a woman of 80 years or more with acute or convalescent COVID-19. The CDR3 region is CASSHTLRQGMNTEAFF. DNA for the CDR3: TGTGCCAGTAGCCACACGCTGAGACAGGGGATGAACACTGAAGCTTTCTTT.